The clone carrying this TCR beta chain was found many times. Its antigen is still unknown. The source material, RNA transcripts, was used to amplify TCR beta CDR3 regions. TCR CDR3 regions were first amplified by RT-PCR with HTBI primers. TCRdb passed the multiplex PCR reads through MiXCR, listing each CDR3 protein once. Altogether some 560,000 distinct CDR3 sequences are present, approximately 14% being singletons, with the ten largest covering roughly 6.6%. The data originate from a study of T cells in Graves' hyperthyroidism and ophthalmopathy. CDR1 and CDR2 from the germline V gene are DFQATT and SNEGSKA (reference sequence). This CDR3 comprises 13 residues. Trimming stripped 1 base from V and 5 bases from J, with 11 bases between. Regarding the study as a whole: Most thyroid clonotypes expanded above 0.001 appeared in blood too.

The sequence was obtained from a woman aged 25 to 45 with Graves' hyperthyroidism. The specimen sequenced was blood. V gene TRBV20-1 combines with J gene TRBJ1-1, with a tentative D call TRBD1 (5 bases). The chain's CDR3 is CSARGAGRTEAFF. CDR3 sequence (DNA): TGCAGTGCTAGAGGTGCAGGGAGGACTGAAGCTTTCTTT.